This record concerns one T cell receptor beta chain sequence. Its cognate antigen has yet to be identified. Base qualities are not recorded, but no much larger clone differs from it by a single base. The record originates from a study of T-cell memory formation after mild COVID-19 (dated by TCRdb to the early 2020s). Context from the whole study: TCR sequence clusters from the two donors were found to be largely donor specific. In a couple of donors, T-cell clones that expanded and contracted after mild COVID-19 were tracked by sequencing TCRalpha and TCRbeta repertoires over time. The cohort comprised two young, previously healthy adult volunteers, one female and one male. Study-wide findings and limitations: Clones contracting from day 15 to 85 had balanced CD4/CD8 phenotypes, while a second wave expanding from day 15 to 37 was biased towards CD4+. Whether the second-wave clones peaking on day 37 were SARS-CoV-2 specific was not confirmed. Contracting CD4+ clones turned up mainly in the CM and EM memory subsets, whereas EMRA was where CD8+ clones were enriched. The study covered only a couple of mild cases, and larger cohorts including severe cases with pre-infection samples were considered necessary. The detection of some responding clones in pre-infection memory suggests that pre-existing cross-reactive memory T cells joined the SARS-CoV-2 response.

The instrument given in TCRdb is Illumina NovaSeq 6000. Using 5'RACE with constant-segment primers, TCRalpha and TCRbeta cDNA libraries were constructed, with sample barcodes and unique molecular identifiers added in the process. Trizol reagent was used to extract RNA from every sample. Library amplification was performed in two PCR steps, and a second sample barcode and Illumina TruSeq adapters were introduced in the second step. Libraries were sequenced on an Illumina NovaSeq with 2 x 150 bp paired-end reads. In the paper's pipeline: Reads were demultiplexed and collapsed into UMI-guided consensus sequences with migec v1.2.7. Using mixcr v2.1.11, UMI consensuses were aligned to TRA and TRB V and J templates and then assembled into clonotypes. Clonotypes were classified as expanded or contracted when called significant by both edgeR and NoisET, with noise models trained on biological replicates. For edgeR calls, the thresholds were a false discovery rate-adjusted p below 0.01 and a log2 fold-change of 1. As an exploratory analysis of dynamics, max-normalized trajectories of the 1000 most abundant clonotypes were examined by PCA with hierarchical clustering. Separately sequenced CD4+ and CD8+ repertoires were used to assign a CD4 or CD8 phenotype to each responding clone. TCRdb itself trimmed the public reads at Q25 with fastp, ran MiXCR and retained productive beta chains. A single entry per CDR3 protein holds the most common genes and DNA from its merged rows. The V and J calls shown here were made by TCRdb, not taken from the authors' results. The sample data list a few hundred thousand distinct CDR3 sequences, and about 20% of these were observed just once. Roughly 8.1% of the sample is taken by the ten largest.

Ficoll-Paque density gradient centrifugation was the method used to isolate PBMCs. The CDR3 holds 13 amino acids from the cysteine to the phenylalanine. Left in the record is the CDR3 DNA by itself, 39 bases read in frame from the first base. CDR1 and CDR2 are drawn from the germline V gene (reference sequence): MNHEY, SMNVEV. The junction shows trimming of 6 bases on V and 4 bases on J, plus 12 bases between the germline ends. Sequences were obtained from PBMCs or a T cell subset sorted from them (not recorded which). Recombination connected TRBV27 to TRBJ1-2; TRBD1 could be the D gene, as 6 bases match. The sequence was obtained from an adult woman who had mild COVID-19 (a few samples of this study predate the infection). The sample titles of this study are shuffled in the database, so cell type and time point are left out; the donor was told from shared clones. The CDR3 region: CASRKQGPYGYTF. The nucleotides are TGTGCCAGCAGGAAACAGGGCCCCTATGGCTACACCTTC.